The 22 T cell receptor beta chains presented below share a single source sample, sequenced in a study of monozygotic twins with cystic fibrosis. Repertoires were generated with immunoSEQ multiplex PCR, while TCRdb's copy carries only in-frame clones and drops some. Among about 10,000 clones listed, 95% to 97% were seen once. Sequenced material: blood. These receptors all come from a boy aged 5-17 years with cystic fibrosis.

The chain couples TRBV6-5 to TRBJ2-1; TRBD2 aligns across 10 bases. The germline gives CDR1 MNHEY, CDR2 SVGAGI. V dropped 5 bases and J dropped 7; count of bases not matched to a gene: 2. This CDR3 spans 13 amino acids. CDR3 sequence (DNA): TGTGCCAGCAGTACAGCGGGAGGGAATGAGCAGTTCTTC. It specifies CASSTAGGNEQFF.

The chain carries TRBV7-6 and TRBJ2-7; 7 bases are a match to TRBD2. This CDR3 is built from 15 residues. Germline CDR1 SGHVS, CDR2 FNYEAQ. V dropped 1 base and J dropped 4; count of bases not matched to a gene: 7. CDR3 loop: CASSLDASGSYEQYF. For the CDR3, the DNA is TGTGCCAGCAGCTTAGATGCTAGCGGCTCTTACGAGCAGTACTTC.

The rearrangement joins TRBV28 to TRBJ2-7; no clear D. Trimming took off 3 bases at V and 3 bases at J, with 12 bases between the two ends. The germline CDR1 and CDR2 sequences are MDHEN and SYDVKM. This CDR3 contains 14 residues. CDR3 nucleotide sequence: TGTGCCAGCAGTTTGTGGCAGATAAACTACGAGCAGTACTTC. Protein sequence: CASSLWQINYEQYF.

The gene calls are TRBV27 and TRBJ2-5; weak D call: TRBD1 (5 bases). The last part of the DNA fits TRBJ2-7 better; the J call may be wrong. The CDR3 has 14 amino acids. Germline values: CDR1 MNHEY, CDR2 SMNVEV (reference sequence). CDR3 nucleotide sequence: TGTGCCAGCAGGCTCCAGGGTGCGCCCTACGAGCAGTACTTC. Translation: CASRLQGAPYEQYF.

The chain uses TRBV11-2 and TRBJ1-1; D is ambiguous. Germline-derived CDR1 and CDR2 are SGHAT and FQNNGV. V was clipped by 5 bases and J by 6 bases, with 16 bases between them. The CDR3 covers 14 residues. The CDR3 nucleotides are TGTGCCAGCAGCATCGGAGGGAGTAAAGCTGAAGCTTTCTTT. This codes for CASSIGGSKAEAFF. The full variable domain, in which reference TRBV11-2 and TRBJ1-1 provide the parts outside the CDR3, is EAGVAQSPRYKIIEKRQSVAFWCNPISGHATLYWYQQILGQGPKLLIQFQNNGVVDDSQLPKDRFSAERLKGVDSTLKIQPAKLEDSAVYLCASSIGGSKAEAFFGQGTRLTVV.

The chain has TRBV6-6 and TRBJ2-7, with D hard to call. The germline V gene has CDR1 MNHNY and CDR2 SVGAGI (reference sequence). With 7 bases removed from V and 3 bases from J, the gap between germline ends came to 10 bases. This CDR3 contains 12 residues. The CDR3: CASTQSIYEQYF. CDR3 sequence (DNA): TGTGCCAGCACCCAGTCTATCTACGAGCAGTACTTC.

The V call is TRBV11-2, the J call TRBJ1-5; D call uncertain. Per germline, CDR1 SGHAT and CDR2 FQNNGV. The CDR3 runs 14 residues. The V end was cut by 3 bases, the J end by 9 bases, with 15 bases between. The CDR3 loop reads CASSFGPAPMPQHF. The DNA for the CDR3 is TGTGCCAGCAGCTTTGGACCGGCGCCGATGCCCCAGCATTTT. Using reference TRBV11-2 and TRBJ1-5 for the parts outside the CDR3, the full variable domain is EAGVAQSPRYKIIEKRQSVAFWCNPISGHATLYWYQQILGQGPKLLIQFQNNGVVDDSQLPKDRFSAERLKGVDSTLKIQPAKLEDSAVYLCASSFGPAPMPQHFGDGTRLSIL.

The rearrangement links TRBV4-3 to TRBJ1-1; D unclear. The V gene lost 4 bases and the J gene lost 1 base, with 7 bases spanning the gap. CDR1 LGHNA and CDR2 YSLEER come from the germline V gene. CDR3 length: 13 amino acids. CDR3 coding DNA: TGCGCCAGCAGCCGGGCAGGGAACACTGAAGCTTTCTTT. Encoded protein: CASSRAGNTEAFF.

This chain connects TRBV5-1 to TRBJ1-2; 7 positions agree with TRBD1. With 3 bases clipped from V and 0 bases from J, the junction kept 11 bases outside the gene matches. Looked up from germline, CDR1 is SGHRS and CDR2 is YFSETQ. CDR3 length equals 17 residues. In nucleotides, the CDR3 is TGCGCCAGCAGCTCGCAGGGGGATAGGGGTCCTAACTATGGCTACACCTTC. Translated: CASSSQGDRGPNYGYTF.

The chain joins TRBV27 to TRBJ2-7, with D perhaps matching TRBD1 (5 bases). CDR1 is MNHEY, CDR2 SMNVEV, per germline (reference sequence). The CDR3 has 15 residues. The V end lost 3 bases, the J end lost 5 bases, and 17 bases lay between the germline ends. This CDR3 reads CASSLVQVNNDEQYF. The CDR3, as DNA: TGTGCCAGCAGTTTGGTACAGGTTAACAACGACGAGCAGTACTTC.

CDR3 region: CAIEQGPNGTDTQYF. The CDR3 DNA is TGTGCCATTGAACAGGGTCCAAATGGCACAGATACGCAGTATTTT. The chain links TRBV10-3 to TRBJ2-3; the D gene is possibly TRBD1 (6 bases). There are 15 residues in the CDR3. V shed 9 bases and J shed 1 base, with 17 bases lying between them. Germline-derived CDR1 and CDR2 are ENHRY and SYGVKD.

J is TRBJ1-1 and V is TRBV7-8; possibly TRBD1 for D (5 bases). Germline V CDR1 and CDR2: SGHVS, FQNEAQ. Deletions cut 4 bases from V and 1 base from J, with 13 bases between. The CDR3 contains 15 residues. DNA of the CDR3: TGTGCCAGCAGCTCTGGGGGGGACGGGAACACTGAAGCTTTCTTT. The encoded protein is CASSSGGDGNTEAFF.

The rearrangement links TRBV11-2 to TRBJ2-3, with D possibly matching TRBD1 (6 bases). The CDR3 sequence is 14 residues long. Trimming left V 5 bases short and J 3 bases short, with 12 bases between. Germline V gene sequence: CDR1 SGHAT, CDR2 FQNNGV. CDR3 residues: CASSTQGWTDTQYF. CDR3 DNA: TGTGCCAGCAGCACCCAGGGGTGGACAGATACGCAGTATTTT.

J is TRBJ2-7 and V is TRBV2; possibly TRBD1 for D (6 bases). CDR1 and CDR2 (germline): SNHLY, FYNNEI. The CDR3 consists of 15 residues. The V end was cut by 6 bases, the J end by 7 bases, with 22 bases between. This chain's CDR3 is CASSPGQQLRGEQYF. The CDR3 DNA follows: TGTGCCAGCAGCCCGGGACAACAGCTCCGGGGAGAGCAGTACTTC.

This sequence joins TRBV7-9 and TRBJ2-7; D assignment may be TRBD1 or TRBD2 (5 bases each). Germline lookup yields CDR1 SEHNR and CDR2 FQNEAQ (reference sequence). The CDR3 runs 12 residues. V lost 0 bases and J lost 7, with 7 bases in between. CDR3 DNA sequence: TGTGCCAGCAGCTTAGCGGGGGTGGAGCAGTACTTC. It yields the protein CASSLAGVEQYF.

This clone occurred once. J is TRBJ2-3 and V is TRBV29-1; perhaps TRBD2 as D (6 bases). CDR1 and CDR2 from the germline V gene are SQVTM and ANQGSEA. This CDR3 is built from 13 residues. CDR3 loop: CTRRPGGTDTQYF. DNA for the CDR3: TGCACCCGGCGGCCGGGGGGCACAGATACGCAGTATTTT.

This clone was observed once. V usage is TRBV5-1 and J usage is TRBJ1-1; 7 bases are a match to TRBD1. CDR1 SGHRS and CDR2 YFSETQ come from the germline V gene. This CDR3 contains 15 residues. V trimming: 4 bases; J trimming: 12 bases; junction bases outside the gene matches: 18. The CDR3 DNA reads as TGCGCCAGCAGCAGGATTGACAGGGAGAATTCCCAGCCTTTCTTT. It yields the protein CASSRIDRENSQPFF.

V is TRBV29-1 and J is TRBJ2-1, with 8 bases matching TRBD1. Germline V gives CDR1 SQVTM, CDR2 ANQGSEA. Germline trimming cut 0 bases from V and 5 bases from J; bases unmatched to any gene: 12. There are 17 residues in the CDR3. The CDR3 region is CSVEEPTTGADDNEQFF. CDR3 sequence (DNA): TGCAGCGTTGAAGAACCCACGACAGGGGCGGATGACAATGAGCAGTTCTTC.

The genes are TRBV29-1 and TRBJ2-6; D could derive from TRBD1 or TRBD2 (5 bases each). Trimming removed 7 bases from V and 3 bases from J, with 16 bases in between. The germline CDR1 and CDR2 sequences are SQVTM and ANQGSEA. This CDR3 has 15 residues. The CDR3 DNA reads as TGCAGCGCGAGGGGCCGTTTGGGTGGGGCCAACGTCCTGACTTTC. Amino acid sequence: CSARGRLGGANVLTF.

This clone was counted between two and nine times. The rearrangement uses TRBV19 and TRBJ2-1; D might be TRBD2 (5 bases). Trimming pared 7 bases from V and 5 bases from J, leaving 12 bases between. The germline V gene has CDR1 LNHDA and CDR2 SQIVND (reference sequence). This CDR3 comprises 13 residues. The CDR3: CASTLGNNNEQFF. The CDR3 region has the DNA TGTGCCAGTACCCTCGGGAACAACAATGAGCAGTTCTTC.

V is TRBV2 and J is TRBJ1-5, with a possible D match to TRBD1 (5 bases). There are 17 residues in the CDR3. Germline values: CDR1 SNHLY, CDR2 FYNNEI. The V end was cut by 5 bases, the J end by 3 bases, with 20 bases between. The CDR3 nucleotides read TGTGCCAGCAGTTGGGCAGGGAGTGGGTTGAACAATCAGCCCCAGCATTTT. The encoded protein is CASSWAGSGLNNQPQHF.

The chain uses TRBV28 and TRBJ2-3; D call uncertain. The germline V and J ends were trimmed by 7 bases and 6 bases, with 23 bases remaining between them. CDR1 and CDR2 (germline): MDHEN, SYDVKM. The CDR3 has 16 amino acids. The CDR3 bases are TGTGCCAGCACTTCCATTCTTTCGGCACTTCAGGATACGCAGTATTTT. Its translation is CASTSILSALQDTQYF.